This record covers a single T cell receptor (beta chain). Original processing methods: How many nucleated cells were present was estimated from reference gene primer amplification. The protocol was immunoSEQ multiplex PCR, while the TCRdb copy is restricted to in-frame clones and leaves out a portion. V and J calls and clone size follow that table, whereas D and trimming were derived from the DNA. The table includes about 160,000 clones, 85% detected once. These data come from a study of blood T cell repertoires in COVID-19. Study-level information: Samples representing acute and convalescent COVID-19 were sourced from the United States, Italy and Spain. PBMCs, B-cell-depleted T cells, or T cells provided the cDNA or gDNA that made up the material.

V lost 0 bases to trimming and J lost 0 bases, with 16 bases between them. Germline V lookup: CDR1 SGHRS, CDR2 YFSETQ. CDR3 size: 19 residues. The TCR comes from a human donor with acute or convalescent COVID-19. The donor label of this sample is uncertain. The material sequenced was peripheral blood. The chain links TRBV5-1 to TRBJ1-6; D gene uncertain. DNA of the CDR3: TGCGCCAGCAGCTTGGGTTTAGGGAGGGTAGGCTCCTATAATTCACCCCTCCACTTT. Amino acid sequence: CASSLGLGRVGSYNSPLHF.